These 16 T cell receptor beta chains were sequenced from one sample in a study of blood T cell repertoires in COVID-19. The assay was immunoSEQ multiplex PCR, and TCRdb's table has in-frame clones only and misses some. The repertoire holds 120,000 or so clones, with around nine tenths as singletons. The sequenced sample was peripheral blood. The source is a human donor in a cohort sampled during active COVID-19.

CDR3 amino acids: CASFLGGVNEQFF. The DNA of the CDR3 is TGTGCCAGCTTCCTCGGGGGGGTGAATGAGCAGTTCTTC. This rearrangement joins TRBV12-3 or TRBV12-4 to TRBJ2-1, with 8 bases aligning to TRBD2. The CDR3 spans 13 residues. J gave up 7 bases and V 8 bases, and 7 bases lay outside the gene matches.

Comment on this clone: At one end the junction does not follow the germline gene, possibly because of a read error. The sample contains more than one DNA sequence encoding this CDR3. The chain couples TRBV10-3 to TRBJ2-7; D is perhaps TRBD1 (7 bases). CDR1 is ENHRY and CDR2 is SYGVKD in the germline V gene. This CDR3 spans 14 amino acids. The CDR3 here is CAISGGTATYEQYF. DNA for the CDR3: TGTGCTATCAGTGGGGGGACAGCTACCTACGAGCAGTACTTC.

CDR3 nucleotide sequence: TGTGCCAGCAGTATCGGGACAAGGGCGGGCTACGAGCAGTACTTC. This encodes CASSIGTRAGYEQYF. The V and J genes are TRBV6-5 and TRBJ2-7, with D possibly TRBD1 on 6 matching bases. The germline V gene has CDR1 MNHEY and CDR2 SVGAGI. Trimming took off 5 bases at V and 3 bases at J, with 17 bases between the two ends. The CDR3 sequence is 15 residues long.

The table lists this clone with a count of one. The rearrangement links TRBV10-2 to TRBJ1-6; 9 bases align to TRBD1. The J segment lost 6 bases and the V segment lost 7 bases, leaving 7 bases of the junction unmatched. Per the germline V gene, CDR1 is WSHSY and CDR2 is SAAADI. The CDR3 length is 15 residues. CDR3 region: CASTTGTGINSPLHF. The CDR3 DNA is TGCGCCAGCACTACCGGGACAGGGATTAATTCACCCCTCCACTTT.

This clone was found a few times. V gene TRBV7-9 combines with J gene TRBJ1-3, with 8 positions matching TRBD1. V dropped 4 bases and J dropped 0; count of bases not matched to a gene: 8. In germline, CDR1 is SEHNR, CDR2 FQNEAQ (reference sequence). The CDR3 contains 17 residues. For the CDR3, the DNA is TGTGCCAGCAGCTACCCAGGGGGCAGAAGCTCTGGAAACACCATATATTTT. Protein sequence: CASSYPGGRSSGNTIYF.

J is TRBJ2-7 and V is TRBV11-3; D uncertain. Deletions cut 1 base from V and 7 bases from J, with 11 bases between. Per the germline V gene, CDR1 is SGHNT and CDR2 is YENEEA. The CDR3 consists of 13 residues. CDR3 loop: CASSLGPGEEQYF. The DNA for the CDR3 is TGTGCCAGCAGCTTAGGGCCGGGTGAGGAGCAGTACTTC.

On this clone itself: Different DNA sequences within this sample yield the same CDR3. The chain joins TRBV18 to TRBJ2-5; 9 bases match TRBD1. V lost 3 bases to trimming and J lost 0 bases; unmatched junction nucleotides: 2. The germline V gene encodes CDR1 KGHSH and CDR2 LQKENI. The CDR3 covers 15 residues. CDR3 amino acids: CASSPGTGYQETQYF. CDR3 sequence (DNA): TGTGCCAGCTCACCGGGGACAGGGTACCAAGAGACCCAGTACTTC.

Remarks on this clone: Germline is not matched at one junction end, which may reflect a read error. The sample has other DNA sequences that encode this CDR3 too. The chain combines TRBV7-7 with TRBJ2-2; 9 bases agree with TRBD2. The CDR3 has 16 residues. From germline, CDR1 is SSHAT and CDR2 FNYEAQ (reference sequence). In DNA, the CDR3 is TGTGCTAGCAGCTTATCCGGGACTAGCCTCACCGGGGAGCTGTTTTTT. It translates to CASSLSGTSLTGELFF.

The chain joins TRBV5-4 to TRBJ1-1, with D possibly TRBD1 on 5 matching bases. The CDR3 runs to 14 residues. The germline V gene has CDR1 SGHNT and CDR2 YYREEE (reference sequence). Trimming stripped 1 base from V and 3 bases from J, with 10 bases between. The CDR3 loop reads CASSLPDTDTEAFF. CDR3 DNA sequence: TGTGCCAGCAGCTTGCCGGACACCGACACTGAAGCTTTCTTT. Using reference TRBV5-4 and TRBJ1-1 for the parts outside the CDR3, the full variable domain is ETGVTQSPTHLIKTRGQQVTLRCSSQSGHNTVSWYQQALGQGPQFIFQYYREEENGRGNFPPRFSGLQFPNYSSELNVNALELDDSALYLCASSLPDTDTEAFFGQGTRLTVV.

The chain uses TRBV3-1 (or the pseudogene TRBV3-2) and TRBJ2-1; 10 bases are shared with TRBD2. This CDR3 is built from 13 residues. Germline values: CDR1 LGHDT, CDR2 YNNKEL (reference sequence). The V and J ends lost 4 bases and 15 bases, in that order; junction bases with no gene match: 9. The CDR3 nucleotides are TGTGCCAGCAGCCCAAGAAGAGCGGGGGGGCCGTTCTTC. This encodes CASSPRRAGGPFF.

This clone was observed a handful of times. This sequence joins TRBV28 and TRBJ2-4, with D uncertain. Between the trimmed V and J ends, which lost 3 bases and 0 bases, there was a span of 12 bases. The CDR3 totals 16 residues. CDR1 and CDR2 from the germline V gene are MDHEN and SYDVKM. For the CDR3, the DNA is TGTGCCAGCAGTTTCCCGCGTCTCGGAGCCAAAAACATTCAGTACTTC. This gives the protein CASSFPRLGAKNIQYF.

This chain links TRBV19 with TRBJ2-4, with 13 bases fitting TRBD2. In germline, CDR1 is LNHDA, CDR2 SQIVND (reference sequence). V trimming: 5 bases; J trimming: 1 base; junction bases outside the gene matches: 8. The CDR3 has 18 amino acids. The CDR3 is CASSPGLAGARAKNIQYF. The CDR3 DNA reads TGTGCCAGTAGTCCCGGACTAGCGGGAGCACGTGCCAAAAACATTCAGTACTTC.

This clone has just a few counts. The rearrangement uses TRBV7-9 and TRBJ1-5; D gene unclear. Trimming took 5 bases from V and 3 from J, leaving 8 bases between them. This CDR3 is built from 13 residues. Per the germline V gene, CDR1 is SEHNR and CDR2 is FQNEAQ (reference sequence). CDR3 DNA sequence: TGTGCCAGCAGCCTCGACACCAATCAGCCCCAGCATTTT. It encodes CASSLDTNQPQHF.

The V and J genes are TRBV7-9 and TRBJ1-5, with D hard to call. V was pared by 3 bases and J by 5 bases, with 5 bases between. This CDR3 comprises 12 residues. Germline V gene lookup returns CDR1 SEHNR and CDR2 FQNEAQ (reference sequence). The chain's CDR3 is CASSFTDQPQHF. As DNA, the CDR3 is TGTGCCAGCAGCTTTACTGATCAGCCCCAGCATTTT.

The chain carries TRBV13 and TRBJ2-5; 8 bases fit TRBD1. V lost 6 bases, J lost 5 bases, and 2 bases stayed unmatched. CDR3 size: 12 residues. Germline V gives CDR1 PRHDT, CDR2 FYEKMQ (reference sequence). The CDR3 DNA reads TGTGCCAGCAGGGACAGGGAGGAGACCCAGTACTTC. It codes for CASRDREETQYF.

This clone showed up just a few times. The J gene is TRBJ2-3, the V gene TRBV7-2; 8 bases match TRBD1. Germline CDR1 reads SGHTA; CDR2 reads FQGNSA. V gave up 10 bases and J gave up 4 bases; unmatched junction bases: 16. The CDR3 is 16 residues long. The CDR3 loop is CATASGLQGVADTQYF. CDR3 DNA: TGTGCCACTGCTTCCGGTCTACAGGGGGTGGCAGATACGCAGTATTTT.